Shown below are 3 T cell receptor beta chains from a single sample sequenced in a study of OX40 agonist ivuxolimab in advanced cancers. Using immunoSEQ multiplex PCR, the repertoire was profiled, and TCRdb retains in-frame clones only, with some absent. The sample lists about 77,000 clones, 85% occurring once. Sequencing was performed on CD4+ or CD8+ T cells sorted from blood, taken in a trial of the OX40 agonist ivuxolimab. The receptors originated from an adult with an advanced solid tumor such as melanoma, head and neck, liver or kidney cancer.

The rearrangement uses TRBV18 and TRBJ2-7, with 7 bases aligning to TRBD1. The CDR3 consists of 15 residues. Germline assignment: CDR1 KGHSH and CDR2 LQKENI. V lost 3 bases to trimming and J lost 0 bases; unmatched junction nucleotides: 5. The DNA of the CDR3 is TGTGCCAGCTCACCTAGACAGGGATTCTCCTACGAGCAGTACTTC. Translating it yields CASSPRQGFSYEQYF.

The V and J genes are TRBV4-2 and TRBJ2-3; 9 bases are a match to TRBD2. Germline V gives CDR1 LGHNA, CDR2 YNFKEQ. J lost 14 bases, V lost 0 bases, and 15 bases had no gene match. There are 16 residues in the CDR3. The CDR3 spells CASSQDQVIAGAPRYF. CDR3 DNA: TGTGCCAGCAGCCAAGACCAGGTGATAGCGGGGGCCCCGCGGTATTTT.

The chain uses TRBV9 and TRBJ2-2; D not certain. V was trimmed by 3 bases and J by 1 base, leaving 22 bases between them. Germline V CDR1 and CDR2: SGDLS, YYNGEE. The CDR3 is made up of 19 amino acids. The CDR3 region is CASSARNPGYDENTGELFF. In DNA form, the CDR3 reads TGTGCCAGCAGCGCCCGAAACCCTGGGTATGATGAGAACACCGGGGAGCTGTTTTTT.